This TCR beta chain was captured by sequencing in a study of T cell changes during pregnancy in multiple sclerosis. Using immunoSEQ multiplex PCR, the repertoire was profiled, and TCRdb retains in-frame clones only, with some absent. The repertoire includes about 74,000 clones, roughly 92% of them detected once, and roughly 3.6% sits in the top ten. Germline V gene sequence: CDR1 SQVTM, CDR2 ANQGSEA. CDR3 length: 11 residues. V lost 7 bases, J lost 7 bases, and 0 bases stayed unmatched. Sequenced here: peripheral blood, sampled after pregnancy. This chain links TRBV29-1 with TRBJ2-1, with 11 nucleotides matching TRBD1. The TCR was taken from a female donor in good health, enrolled as a control in a pregnancy study. CDR3 bases: TGCAGCGGGGACAGGGGGAATGAGCAGTTCTTC. Translated, it gives CSGDRGNEQFF.